This note documents a single TCR beta chain sequence. Antigen unknown. ViraFEST used viral peptide pools to expand antigen-specific CD4+ T cells before sequencing. Cells that had been cultured for less than eleven days were the source of isolated CD4+ T cells. It was between March and December 2020 that the person had a SARS-CoV-2 infection confirmed by PCR. Participants were given two doses of BNT162b2 or mRNA-1273 vaccine. The source of the sample is a study of vaccination effects on CD4 cells after COVID-19. Study-wide results and limits: Newly vaccine-induced clones made up most of the convalescents' post-vaccine spike-reactive clones.

The repertoire was sequenced with immunoSEQ multiplex PCR; TCRdb's copy has only in-frame clones and lacks some. The sample contains fewer than 15,000 clones, around two thirds of which appear only once. The receptor was isolated from a human donor who had a prior SARS-CoV-2 infection. This specimen was CD4+ T cells from PBMCs cultured with HCoV-NL63 spike peptides, taken after COVID-19 vaccination.

CDR3 in DNA: TGTGCCAGCAGCATTTCCTCCAGCTCCTACAATGAGCAGTTCTTC. It yields the protein CASSISSSSYNEQFF. The chain uses TRBV7-2 and TRBJ2-1; D uncertain. The CDR3 length is 15 residues. Germline CDR1 and CDR2: SGHTA and FQGNSA. V lost 5 bases and J lost 0, with 11 bases in between.